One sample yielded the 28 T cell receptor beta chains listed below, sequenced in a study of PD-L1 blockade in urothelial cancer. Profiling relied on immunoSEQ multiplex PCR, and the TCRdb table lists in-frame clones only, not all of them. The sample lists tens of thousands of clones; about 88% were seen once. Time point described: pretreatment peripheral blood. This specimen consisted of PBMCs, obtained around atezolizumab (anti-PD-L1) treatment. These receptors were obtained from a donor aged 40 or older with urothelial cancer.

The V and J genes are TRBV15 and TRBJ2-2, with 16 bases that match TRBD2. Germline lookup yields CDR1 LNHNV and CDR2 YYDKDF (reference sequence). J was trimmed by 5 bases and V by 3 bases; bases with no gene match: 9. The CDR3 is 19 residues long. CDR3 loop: CATSRGTSGRARRTGELFF. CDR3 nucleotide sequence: TGTGCCACCAGCAGGGGGACTAGCGGGAGGGCCCGTCGTACCGGGGAGCTGTTTTTT.

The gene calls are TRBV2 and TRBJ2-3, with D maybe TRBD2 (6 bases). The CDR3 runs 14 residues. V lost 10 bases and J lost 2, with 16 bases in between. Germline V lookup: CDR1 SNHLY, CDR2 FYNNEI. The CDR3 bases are TGTGCCACCCTGGGTCTAGCGACCACAGATACGCAGTATTTT. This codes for CATLGLATTDTQYF.

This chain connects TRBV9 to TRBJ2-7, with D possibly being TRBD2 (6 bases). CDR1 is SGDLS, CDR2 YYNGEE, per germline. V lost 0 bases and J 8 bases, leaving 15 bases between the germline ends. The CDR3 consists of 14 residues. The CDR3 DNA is TGTGCCAGCAGCGTAGAGCCGGGAGTAGCGAAGCAGTACTTC. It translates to CASSVEPGVAKQYF.

The CDR3 reads CASAALGASGSGETQYF. The CDR3 DNA follows: TGTGCCAGCGCCGCCCTGGGGGCTAGCGGGAGTGGTGAGACCCAGTACTTC. This chain joins TRBV5-8 and TRBJ2-5; 10 nucleotides match TRBD2. The germline gives CDR1 SGHTS, CDR2 YDEGEE. Trimming took 7 bases from V and 5 from J; bases not matched to a gene: 17. CDR3 length: 17 amino acids.

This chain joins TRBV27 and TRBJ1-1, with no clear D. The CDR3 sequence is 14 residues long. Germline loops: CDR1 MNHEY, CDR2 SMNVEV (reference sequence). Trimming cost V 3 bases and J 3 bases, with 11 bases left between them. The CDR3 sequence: CASSFSGRDTEAFF. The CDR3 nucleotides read TGTGCCAGCAGTTTTTCGGGGAGGGACACTGAAGCTTTCTTT.

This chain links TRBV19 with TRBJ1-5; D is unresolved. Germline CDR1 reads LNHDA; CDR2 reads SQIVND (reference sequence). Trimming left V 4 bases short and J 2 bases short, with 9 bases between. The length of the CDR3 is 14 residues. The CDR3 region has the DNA TGTGCCAGTAGTACGGGTTGGGGCAATCAGCCCCAGCATTTT. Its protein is CASSTGWGNQPQHF.

Written as DNA, the CDR3 is TGTGCCAGCAGCGAGGTGGGTCCCTACAATGAGCAGTTCTTC. This encodes CASSEVGPYNEQFF. The chain has TRBV5-6 and TRBJ2-1; unclear D gene. The germline CDR1 and CDR2 sequences are SGHDT and YYEEEE. The V end was cut by 4 bases, the J end by 2 bases, with 10 bases between. The CDR3 loop spans 14 amino acids.

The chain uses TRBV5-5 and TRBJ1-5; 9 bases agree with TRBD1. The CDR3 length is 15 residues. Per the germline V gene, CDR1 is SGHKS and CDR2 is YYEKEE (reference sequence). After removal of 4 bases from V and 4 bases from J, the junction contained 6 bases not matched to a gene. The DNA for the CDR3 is TGTGCCAGCAGCACACAGGGGGCTGGGAATCAGCCCCAGCATTTT. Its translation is CASSTQGAGNQPQHF.

In DNA form, the CDR3 reads TGTGCCAGCAGTCGGGGGACAGGGGGGTCTATCGAGCAGTACTTC. Protein: CASSRGTGGSIEQYF. The chain has TRBV7-6 and TRBJ2-7; 11 positions agree with TRBD1. The V gene's germline CDR1 is SGHVS and CDR2 FNYEAQ. There are 15 residues in the CDR3. Trimming at V came to 6 bases and at J to 6 bases, leaving 10 bases not matched to a gene.

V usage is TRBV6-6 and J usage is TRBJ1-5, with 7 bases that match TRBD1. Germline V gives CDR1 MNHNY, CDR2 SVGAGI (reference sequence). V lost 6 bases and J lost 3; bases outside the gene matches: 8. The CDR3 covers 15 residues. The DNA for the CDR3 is TGTGCCAGCAGCCCGACAGGGAACCTCAATCAGCCCCAGCATTTT. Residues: CASSPTGNLNQPQHF.

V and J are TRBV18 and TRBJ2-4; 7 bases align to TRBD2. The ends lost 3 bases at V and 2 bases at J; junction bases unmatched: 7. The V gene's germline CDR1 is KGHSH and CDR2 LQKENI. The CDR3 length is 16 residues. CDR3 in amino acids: CASSPVNGGSKNIQYF. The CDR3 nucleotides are TGTGCCAGCTCACCTGTCAACGGGGGGTCCAAAAACATTCAGTACTTC.

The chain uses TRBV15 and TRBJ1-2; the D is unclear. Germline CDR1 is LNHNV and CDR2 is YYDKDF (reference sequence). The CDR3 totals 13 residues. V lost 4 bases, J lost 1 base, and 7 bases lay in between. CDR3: CATSTPRNYGYTF. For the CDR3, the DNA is TGTGCCACCAGCACCCCCCGTAACTATGGCTACACCTTC.

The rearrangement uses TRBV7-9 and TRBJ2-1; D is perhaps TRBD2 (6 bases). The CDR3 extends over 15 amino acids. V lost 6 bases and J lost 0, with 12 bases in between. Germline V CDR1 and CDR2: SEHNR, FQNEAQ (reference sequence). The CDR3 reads CASSAPGGSYNEQFF. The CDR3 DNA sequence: TGTGCCAGCAGTGCCCCCGGGGGCTCCTACAATGAGCAGTTCTTC.

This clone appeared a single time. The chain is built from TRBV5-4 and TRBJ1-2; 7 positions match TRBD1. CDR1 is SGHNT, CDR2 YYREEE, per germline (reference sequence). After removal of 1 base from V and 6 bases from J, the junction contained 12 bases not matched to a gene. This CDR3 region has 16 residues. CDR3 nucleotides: TGTGCCAGCAGCTTGTTACCAACAGGGGAATTCCATGGCTACACCTTC. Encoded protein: CASSLLPTGEFHGYTF.

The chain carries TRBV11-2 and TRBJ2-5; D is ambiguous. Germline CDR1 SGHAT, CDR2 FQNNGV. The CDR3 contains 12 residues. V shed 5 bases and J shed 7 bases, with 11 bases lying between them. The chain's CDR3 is CASSHPSGTQYF. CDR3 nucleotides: TGTGCCAGCAGCCACCCCTCCGGGACCCAGTACTTC.

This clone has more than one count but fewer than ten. CDR3 bases: TGTGCCAGCAGCCCGGGACTCGATTACAATGAGCAGTTCTTC. Translated: CASSPGLDYNEQFF. The chain joins TRBV5-4 to TRBJ2-1; D possibly corresponds to TRBD2 (6 bases). V shed 4 bases and J shed 4 bases, with 12 bases lying between them. CDR3 length: 14 residues. CDR1 SGHNT and CDR2 YYREEE come from the germline V gene (reference sequence).

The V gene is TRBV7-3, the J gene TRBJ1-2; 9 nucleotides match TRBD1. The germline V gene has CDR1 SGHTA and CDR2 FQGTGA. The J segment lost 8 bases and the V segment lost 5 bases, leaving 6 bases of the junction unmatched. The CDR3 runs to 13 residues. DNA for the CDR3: TGTGCCAGCAGCCCGGGACAGGGAGAAGGCTACACCTTC. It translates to CASSPGQGEGYTF.

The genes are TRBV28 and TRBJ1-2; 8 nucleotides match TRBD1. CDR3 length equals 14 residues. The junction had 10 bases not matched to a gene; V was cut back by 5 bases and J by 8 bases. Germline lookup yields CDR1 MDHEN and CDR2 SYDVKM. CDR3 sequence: CASSIPDRARGYTF. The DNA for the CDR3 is TGTGCCAGCAGTATCCCGGACAGGGCGCGGGGCTACACCTTC.

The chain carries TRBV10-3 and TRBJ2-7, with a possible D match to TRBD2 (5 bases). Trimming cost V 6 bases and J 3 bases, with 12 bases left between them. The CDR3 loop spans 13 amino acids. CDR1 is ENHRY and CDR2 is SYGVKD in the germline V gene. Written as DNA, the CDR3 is TGTGCCATCAGCGGGGATCGACTCTACGAGCAGTACTTC. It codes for CAISGDRLYEQYF.

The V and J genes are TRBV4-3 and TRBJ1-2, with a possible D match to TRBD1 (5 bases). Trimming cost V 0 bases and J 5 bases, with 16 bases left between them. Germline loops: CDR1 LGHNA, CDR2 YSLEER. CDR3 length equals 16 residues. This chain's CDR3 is CASSQDRQGGPYGYTF. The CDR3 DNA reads TGCGCCAGCAGCCAAGACCGGCAGGGAGGGCCATATGGCTACACCTTC.

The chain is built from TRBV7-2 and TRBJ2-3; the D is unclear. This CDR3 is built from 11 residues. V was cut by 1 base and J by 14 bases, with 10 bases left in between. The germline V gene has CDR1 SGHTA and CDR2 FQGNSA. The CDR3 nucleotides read TGTGCCAGCAGCTTAGGTCGGTGGTGGTATTTT. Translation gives CASSLGRWWYF.

CDR3 in amino acids: CASSPSWTGEAFF. CDR3 bases: TGTGCCAGCAGCCCGTCGTGGACAGGTGAAGCTTTCTTT. The chain combines TRBV27 with TRBJ1-1, with 7 bases identical to TRBD1. J was trimmed by 7 bases and V by 6 bases; bases with no gene match: 8. CDR3 size: 13 residues. In germline, CDR1 is MNHEY, CDR2 SMNVEV (reference sequence).

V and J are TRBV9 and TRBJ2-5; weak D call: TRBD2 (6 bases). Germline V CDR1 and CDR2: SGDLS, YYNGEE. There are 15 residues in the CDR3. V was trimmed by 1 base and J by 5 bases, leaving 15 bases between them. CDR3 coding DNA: TGTGCCAGCAGCGTATCGACGGGGGTTTTGGAGACCCAGTACTTC. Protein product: CASSVSTGVLETQYF.

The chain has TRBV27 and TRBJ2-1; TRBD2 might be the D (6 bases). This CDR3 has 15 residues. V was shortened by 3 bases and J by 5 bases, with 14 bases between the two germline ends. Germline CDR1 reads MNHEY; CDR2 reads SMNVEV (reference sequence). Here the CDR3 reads CASSFRLVGHNEQFF. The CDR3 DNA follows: TGTGCCAGCAGTTTCCGACTAGTGGGCCACAATGAGCAGTTCTTC.

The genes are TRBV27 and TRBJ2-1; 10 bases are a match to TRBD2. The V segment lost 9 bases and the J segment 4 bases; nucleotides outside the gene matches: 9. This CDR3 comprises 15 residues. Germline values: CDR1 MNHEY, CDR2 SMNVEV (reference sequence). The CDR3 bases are TGTGCCAGTGGACTAGCGGCAACTCTATACAATGAGCAGTTCTTC. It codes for CASGLAATLYNEQFF.

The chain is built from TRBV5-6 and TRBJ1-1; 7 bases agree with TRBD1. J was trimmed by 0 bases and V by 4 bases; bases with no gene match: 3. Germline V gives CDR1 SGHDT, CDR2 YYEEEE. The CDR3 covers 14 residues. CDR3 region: CASSHGQVNTEAFF. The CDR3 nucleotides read TGTGCCAGCAGCCACGGACAGGTGAACACTGAAGCTTTCTTT. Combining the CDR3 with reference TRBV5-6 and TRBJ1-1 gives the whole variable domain DAGVTQSPTHLIKTRGQQVTLRCSPKSGHDTVSWYQQALGQGPQFIFQYYEEEERQRGNFPDRFSGHQFPNYSSELNVNALLLGDSALYLCASSHGQVNTEAFFGQGTRLTVV.

CDR3 sequence: CSETDRNTEAFF. The CDR3 coding sequence is TGCAGCGAGACCGACAGGAACACTGAAGCTTTCTTT. The rearrangement uses TRBV29-1 and TRBJ1-1; weak D call: TRBD1 (5 bases). This CDR3 comprises 12 residues. CDR1 and CDR2 from the germline V gene are SQVTM and ANQGSEA. Trimming pared 7 bases from V and 1 base from J, leaving 10 bases between.

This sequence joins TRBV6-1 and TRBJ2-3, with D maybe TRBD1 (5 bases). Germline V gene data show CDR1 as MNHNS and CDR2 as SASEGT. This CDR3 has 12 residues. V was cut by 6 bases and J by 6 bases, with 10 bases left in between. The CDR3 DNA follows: TGTGCCAGCAGCAAAGGGGTGGATACGCAGTATTTT. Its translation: CASSKGVDTQYF.